One sample yielded the 22 T cell receptor beta chains listed below, sequenced in a study of shared clonotypes between healthy human individuals (dated by TCRdb to 2018 to 2021). Library construction relied on the immunoSEQ multiplex PCR assay. As stored in TCRdb, this immuneACCESS dataset retains in-frame rearrangements with V and J assigned. A fraction of the clones does not appear; measured against another copy, unresolved V genes explain less than half of the discrepancy, and the remainder lacks a known reason. Within this sample are around 1.9 million clones, with around 93% of them counted one time only. In total, the top ten clones hold around 1.7% of the sample. CD8 naive samples consisted of CD45RO-negative cells that were positively selected for CCR7, yielding a CD45RA+CCR7+ population without TemRA cells. The sequenced sample consisted of naive CD8+ T cells from PBMCs. The cell subset or site label corresponds to: CD45RA+CCR7+. Receptors were obtained from a man aged 18 to 29 in good health. Some clones in this sample may be carry-over from other donors' samples.

The V call is TRBV4-1, the J call TRBJ1-1, with D uncertain. Germline V gene lookup returns CDR1 MGHRA and CDR2 YSYEKL. The V end was cut by 0 bases, the J end by 14 bases, with 13 bases between. The CDR3 covers 12 residues. The CDR3 DNA reads TGCGCCAGCAGCCAAGACTCCTCTCCGGGGTTCTTT. Translated, it gives CASSQDSSPGFF.

This chain joins TRBV19 and TRBJ1-5, with a weak D call TRBD1 (5 bases). The germline V and J ends were trimmed by 6 bases and 3 bases, with 9 bases remaining between them. This CDR3 region has 13 residues. Germline CDR1 is LNHDA and CDR2 is SQIVND (reference sequence). The CDR3 coding sequence is TGTGCCAGTAGGGGGCGGACCAATCAGCCCCAGCATTTT. Amino acid sequence: CASRGRTNQPQHF.

The rearrangement joins TRBV29-1 to TRBJ1-2; 8 bases are a match to TRBD1. The length of the CDR3 is 13 residues. Germline loops: CDR1 SQVTM, CDR2 ANQGSEA. The J segment lost 6 bases and the V segment lost 2 bases, leaving 5 bases of the junction unmatched. The DNA for the CDR3 is TGCAGCGTTGAAACAGGGGGGGCTCATGGCTACACCTTC. Translating it yields CSVETGGAHGYTF. Filled out from reference TRBV29-1 and TRBJ1-2, the complete variable domain reads SAVISQKPSRDICQRGTSLTIQCQVDSQVTMMFWYRQQPGQSLTLIATANQGSEATYESGFVIDKFPISRPNLTFSTLTVSNMSPEDSSIYLCSVETGGAHGYTFGSGTRLTVV.

V usage is TRBV4-1 and J usage is TRBJ2-1; perhaps TRBD2 as D (6 bases). The germline CDR1 and CDR2 sequences are MGHRA and YSYEKL. The V end lost 1 base, the J end lost 0 bases, and 10 bases lay between the germline ends. This CDR3 has 16 residues. The CDR3 here is CASSQGRGSSYNEQFF. In DNA, the CDR3 is TGCGCCAGCAGCCAAGGTCGGGGGAGCTCCTACAATGAGCAGTTCTTC.

The chain carries TRBV6-4 and TRBJ2-7; the match to TRBD2 covers 9 bases. The CDR3 loop spans 16 amino acids. The germline gives CDR1 MRHNA, CDR2 SNTAGT. Trimming took 8 bases from V and 4 from J; bases not matched to a gene: 15. The CDR3, as DNA: TGTGCCAGCCTCATTCAAGGGACTAGCTCCGGATACGAGCAGTACTTC. This gives the protein CASLIQGTSSGYEQYF.

The chain joins TRBV27 to TRBJ2-7, with D perhaps given as TRBD1 or TRBD2 (6 bases each). Trimming pared 5 bases from V and 4 bases from J, leaving 21 bases between. Per germline, CDR1 MNHEY and CDR2 SMNVEV (reference sequence). The CDR3 sequence is 16 residues long. CDR3 residues: CASSPSSGVRGYEQYF. The CDR3 bases are TGTGCCAGCAGTCCGTCCTCAGGGGTGCGGGGATACGAGCAGTACTTC.

The chain has TRBV2 and TRBJ2-2; TRBD1 matches at 7 bases. CDR3 length: 15 amino acids. After removal of 6 bases from V and 1 base from J, the junction contained 5 bases not matched to a gene. Germline V lookup: CDR1 SNHLY, CDR2 FYNNEI. Here the CDR3 DNA reads TGTGCCAGCAGGACAGGGCGTAGGAACACCGGGGAGCTGTTTTTT. Amino acids: CASRTGRRNTGELFF.

The chain carries TRBV29-1 and TRBJ2-5, with a possible D match to TRBD2 (5 bases). The V end lost 4 bases, the J end lost 5 bases, and 11 bases lay between the germline ends. CDR1 is SQVTM and CDR2 is ANQGSEA in the germline V gene. The CDR3 covers 12 residues. The CDR3 here is CSVVLRRETQYF. In DNA form, the CDR3 reads TGCAGCGTTGTTCTGCGGAGGGAGACCCAGTACTTC.

The chain joins TRBV28 to TRBJ2-1; 11 positions match TRBD2. This CDR3 spans 16 amino acids. The germline V gene has CDR1 MDHEN and CDR2 SYDVKM. The V gene end was trimmed by 5 bases and the J gene end by 6 bases; junction bases not matched to a gene: 9. The chain's CDR3 is CASSTILAGGGNEQFF. In DNA, the CDR3 is TGTGCCAGCAGTACTATTCTAGCGGGGGGAGGCAATGAGCAGTTCTTC.

The DNA of the CDR3 is TGTGCCAGCAGGGAGGATTCTAGCGCCTACGAGCAGTACTTC. Its translation: CASREDSSAYEQYF. The gene calls are TRBV5-6 and TRBJ2-7, with a tentative D call TRBD2 (6 bases). This CDR3 region has 14 residues. Trimming took 5 bases from V and 2 from J, leaving 14 bases between them. CDR1 SGHDT and CDR2 YYEEEE come from the germline V gene. Supplemented by reference TRBV5-6 and TRBJ2-7, the full variable domain reads DAGVTQSPTHLIKTRGQQVTLRCSPKSGHDTVSWYQQALGQGPQFIFQYYEEEERQRGNFPDRFSGHQFPNYSSELNVNALLLGDSALYLCASREDSSAYEQYFGPGTRLTVT.

The chain has TRBV27 and TRBJ1-5, with TRBD1 as a possible D gene (5 bases). The CDR3 length is 16 residues. Trimming left V 0 bases short and J 3 bases short, with 12 bases between. Germline values: CDR1 MNHEY, CDR2 SMNVEV (reference sequence). Written as DNA, the CDR3 is TGTGCCAGCAGTTTATCCCCCACAGGCCACAATCAGCCCCAGCATTTT. This sequence encodes CASSLSPTGHNQPQHF.

This chain joins TRBV7-8 and TRBJ2-7; D might be TRBD2 (6 bases). The CDR3 totals 15 residues. V lost 4 bases and J lost 5, with 18 bases in between. Per the germline V gene, CDR1 is SGHVS and CDR2 is FQNEAQ. CDR3 loop: CASSSALATSHEQYF. DNA of the CDR3: TGTGCCAGCAGCTCGGCACTAGCCACATCGCACGAGCAGTACTTC. Combining the CDR3 with reference TRBV7-8 and TRBJ2-7 gives the whole variable domain GAGVSQSPRYKVAKRGQDVALRCDPISGHVSLFWYQQALGQGPEFLTYFQNEAQLDKSGLPSDRFFAERPEGSVSTLKIQRTQQEDSAVYLCASSSALATSHEQYFGPGTRLTVT.

For this clone: Additional DNA sequences in this sample encode the identical CDR3. The chain joins TRBV9 to TRBJ2-1; 9 bases match TRBD2. The CDR3 totals 14 residues. Germline-derived CDR1 and CDR2 are SGDLS and YYNGEE. The V segment lost 0 bases and the J segment 6 bases; nucleotides outside the gene matches: 1. CDR3 coding DNA: TGTGCCAGCAGCGTAGGCGGGAGGGCCAATGAGCAGTTCTTC. Translation gives CASSVGGRANEQFF. The complete variable domain, with remaining parts taken from reference TRBV9 and TRBJ2-1, reads DSGVTQTPKHLITATGQRVTLRCSPRSGDLSVYWYQQSLDQGLQFLIQYYNGEERAKGNILERFSAQQFPDLHSELNLSSLELGDSALYFCASSVGGRANEQFFGPGTRLTVL.

The rearrangement joins TRBV4-1 to TRBJ2-1; weak D call: TRBD1 (6 bases). CDR1 and CDR2 (germline): MGHRA, YSYEKL. Trimming left V 4 bases short and J 8 bases short, with 9 bases between. The CDR3 is 12 residues long. The CDR3 protein is CASSPGAYEQFF. DNA for the CDR3: TGCGCCAGCAGCCCAGGGGCCTATGAGCAGTTCTTC.

This rearrangement joins TRBV7-8 to TRBJ2-7; TRBD2 aligns across 16 bases. The germline V gene has CDR1 SGHVS and CDR2 FQNEAQ. V lost 4 bases to trimming and J lost 0 bases; unmatched junction nucleotides: 6. The CDR3 totals 18 residues. The CDR3 is CASSSRGLAGGPSYEQYF. CDR3 nucleotide sequence: TGTGCCAGCAGCTCTCGGGGACTAGCGGGAGGGCCCTCCTACGAGCAGTACTTC.

The DNA for the CDR3 is TGTGCCAGCAGCTTAGTTGCGGGATCCCTCTCGCGGGAGCAGTACTTC. Residues: CASSLVAGSLSREQYF. V usage is TRBV7-6 and J usage is TRBJ2-7; tentative D call: TRBD2 (6 bases). V was shortened by 1 base and J by 7 bases, with 20 bases between the two germline ends. Per the germline V gene, CDR1 is SGHVS and CDR2 is FNYEAQ. The CDR3 is 16 residues long.

The V gene is TRBV7-8, the J gene TRBJ2-1, with D perhaps matching TRBD2 (5 bases). Germline loops: CDR1 SGHVS, CDR2 FQNEAQ. This CDR3 spans 16 amino acids. The ends were cut back, 4 bases at V and 2 bases at J, with 15 bases in the middle. As DNA, the CDR3 is TGTGCCAGCAGCTCCTTCGAGGGCAAGCCCTACAATGAGCAGTTCTTC. Its translation: CASSSFEGKPYNEQFF. The full variable domain, in which reference TRBV7-8 and TRBJ2-1 provide the parts outside the CDR3, is GAGVSQSPRYKVAKRGQDVALRCDPISGHVSLFWYQQALGQGPEFLTYFQNEAQLDKSGLPSDRFFAERPEGSVSTLKIQRTQQEDSAVYLCASSSFEGKPYNEQFFGPGTRLTVL.

CDR3 DNA sequence: TGTGCCAGCAGCCAGGGAAAAAAGGCTTTCTTT. The encoded protein is CASSQGKKAFF. This chain connects TRBV4-2 to TRBJ1-1; D is unresolved. V lost 3 bases, J lost 11 bases, and 10 bases lay in between. The CDR3 spans 11 residues. The V gene's germline CDR1 is LGHNA and CDR2 YNFKEQ.

This clone was seen more than once but under ten times. Additional DNA sequences in this sample encode the identical CDR3. This chain connects TRBV18 to TRBJ1-1; TRBD1 aligns across 7 bases. Germline assignment: CDR1 KGHSH and CDR2 LQKENI. The J segment lost 2 bases and the V segment lost 3 bases, leaving 3 bases of the junction unmatched. There are 14 residues in the CDR3. The CDR3 DNA reads as TGTGCCAGCTCACCCGGACAGGTAAACACTGAAGCTTTCTTT. Its translation is CASSPGQVNTEAFF.

This sequence joins TRBV15 and TRBJ2-1; TRBD2 matches 9 bases. Germline loops: CDR1 LNHNV, CDR2 YYDKDF (reference sequence). The length of the CDR3 is 16 residues. J was trimmed by 8 bases and V by 5 bases; bases with no gene match: 13. The CDR3 spells CATSGGVAGEGDEQFF. The CDR3 DNA reads TGTGCCACCAGCGGGGGGGTAGCGGGAGAGGGAGATGAGCAGTTCTTC. Filled out from reference TRBV15 and TRBJ2-1, the complete variable domain reads DAMVIQNPRYQVTQFGKPVTLSCSQTLNHNVMYWYQQKSSQAPKLLFHYYDKDFNNEADTPDNFQSRRPNTSFCFLDIRSPGLGDTAMYLCATSGGVAGEGDEQFFGPGTRLTVL.

The V and J genes are TRBV28 and TRBJ2-7; TRBD2 might be the D (5 bases). Germline CDR1 and CDR2: MDHEN and SYDVKM. V was pared by 6 bases and J by 0 bases, with 15 bases between. This CDR3 region has 15 residues. The CDR3 region is CASSQLALSSYEQYF. The CDR3 DNA reads as TGTGCCAGCAGCCAGTTAGCGCTTAGCTCCTACGAGCAGTACTTC.

The V gene is TRBV7-9, the J gene TRBJ2-1; the D gene is possibly TRBD1 (6 bases). CDR3 length equals 13 residues. Germline V gene data show CDR1 as SEHNR and CDR2 as FQNEAQ (reference sequence). V gave up 8 bases and J gave up 0 bases, with 8 bases separating them. The CDR3 bases are TGTGCCAGCCGAGGGGGCTCCTACAATGAGCAGTTCTTC. This codes for CASRGGSYNEQFF.